This is a list of T cell receptor beta chains from one sample in a study of regulatory T cells in long-lasting Graves disease. TCRdb called the multiplex PCR reads again in MiXCR, with one record for every CDR3 protein. The sample comprises about 430,000 distinct CDR3 sequences, 15% of which are singletons, and about 8.2% rests with the top ten. The same data also contributed to another study, on T cells in Graves' hyperthyroidism and ophthalmopathy.

Sequencing used peripheral blood mononuclear cells (PBMCs), obtained at new diagnosis, from a patient treated with antithyroid drugs. The origin of the receptors is a middle-aged woman with Graves disease. Both conserved end residues are part of each CDR3. D genes are given only for firm matches. Some rows mark clone size as missing; the rest say once, few, many or name a class of expanded clone.

NA	TRBJ2-7	many	TRBV28	TGTGCCTCACAGGGCTCCTACGAGCAGTACTTC	CASQGSYEQYF
TRBD2	TRBJ2-7	many	TRBV7-2	TGTGCCAGCAGCCAAGCTTCGACTAGCGGGAGGTACGAGCAGTACTTC	CASSQASTSGRYEQYF
NA	TRBJ1-1	many	TRBV20-1	TGCAGTGCTAGAGATGCGTCGGCCACCAGGTTGAACACTGAAGCTTTCTTT	CSARDASATRLNTEAFF
TRBD2	TRBJ2-3	many	TRBV7-8	TGTGCCAGCAGCTCCCCCCACGGGGGAGGGGTGGCAGATACGCAGTATTTT	CASSSPHGGGVADTQYF
NA	TRBJ2-6	NA	TRBV20-1	TGCAGTGCACAAAGTTCTGGGGCCAACGTCCTGACTTTC	CSAQSSGANVLTF
NA	TRBJ2-2	many	TRBV20-1	TGCAGTGCTAAATCGGGGAACACCGGGGAGCTGTTTTTT	CSAKSGNTGELFF
NA	TRBJ2-1	many	TRBV15	TGTGCCACCAGCATCCCAGGGAACCCCTACAATGAGCAGTTCTTC	CATSIPGNPYNEQFF
TRBD1	TRBJ2-7	many	TRBV5-5	TGTGCCAGCAGGCGGGACAGGCACTACGAGCAGTACTTC	CASRRDRHYEQYF
TRBD1	TRBJ2-1	many	TRBV15	TGTGCCACCAGCAGTTTCGGGACAGGGGGCTCAAATGAGCAGTTCTTC	CATSSFGTGGSNEQFF
TRBD1	TRBJ1-2	NA	TRBV5-1	TGCACCAGCAGTGAGGCCACAGGGGTGGTCGGCTACACCTTC	CTSSEATGVVGYTF
NA	TRBJ1-2	many	TRBV28	TGTGCCAGCAGCTCGGGAGGATGGTATGGCTACACCTTC	CASSSGGWYGYTF
NA	TRBJ2-7	NA	TRBV19	TGTGCCAGTAGCCTAAGGGCCTACTACGAGCAGTACTTC	CASSLRAYYEQYF
TRBD1	TRBJ2-5	many	TRBV6-1	TGTGCCAGCAGGCGCGCGACGTGGACAGGGGAAGAGACCCAGTACTTC	CASRRATWTGEETQYF
TRBD2	TRBJ2-1	many	TRBV6-1	TGTGCCAGCTGGAGCGGGAGGGACTACAATGAGCAGTTCTTC	CASWSGRDYNEQFF
TRBD2	TRBJ2-7	NA	TRBV4-3	TGCGCCAGCAGCCAAGAACTAGCGATCGACGAGCAGTACTTC	CASSQELAIDEQYF
NA	TRBJ2-1	many	TRBV29-1	TGCAGCGTTGAAGATCAAAAAGGGGGGGGAATTAATGAGCAGTTCTTC	CSVEDQKGGGINEQFF
TRBD2	TRBJ2-1	NA	TRBV7-9	TGTGCCAGCTGTTTGGCGGGAGCGGATGAGCAGTTCTTC	CASCLAGADEQFF
NA	TRBJ2-2	many	TRBV28	TGTGCCAGCAAAGTGCGAGTGGGATATAGGGACACCGGGGAGCTGTTTTTT	CASKVRVGYRDTGELFF
NA	TRBJ2-4	NA	TRBV12-3/TRBV12-4	TGTGCCAGCAGTTTTAGGAGGATCGGCATTCAGTACTTC	CASSFRRIGIQYF
TRBD2	TRBJ2-1	few	TRBV5-6	TGTGCCAGCAGCTTTCAGCGGGAGGGGGGTTTTTCCCCGTTGTCGTTCTTC	CASSFQREGGFSPLSFF
TRBD1	TRBJ1-4	many	TRBV11-2	TGTGCCAGCAGCAAAGAGACAGGGGAAGATGAAAAACTGTTTTTT	CASSKETGEDEKLFF
NA	TRBJ1-2	many	TRBV19	TGTGCCAGTAGTCGACCGAGGGCAGCCTCAGACTATGGCTACACCTTC	CASSRPRAASDYGYTF
NA	TRBJ2-5	many	TRBV2	TGTGCCAGCACCGAGGATAGGACCCAGTACTTC	CASTEDRTQYF
TRBD2	TRBJ2-3	many	TRBV20-1	TGCAGTGCTCCCTCCGGGACTAGCGACACAGATACGCAGTATTTT	CSAPSGTSDTDTQYF
TRBD1	TRBJ1-1	NA	TRBV10-1	TGCGCCAGCAGTGAGGACAGGGTGAGAACTGAAGCTTTCTTT	CASSEDRVRTEAFF
NA	TRBJ2-5	few	TRBV29-1	TGCAGCGTTAGAGTTGGGGAGACCCAGTACTTC	CSVRVGETQYF
TRBD1	TRBJ1-5	many	TRBV10-3	TGTGCCATCAGTGGGACAGGGGGCAAAACTCAGCCCCAGCATTTT	CAISGTGGKTQPQHF
NA	TRBJ2-1	NA	TRBV30	TGTGCCTGGAGTGCTAGTGGGGAGCAGTTCTTC	CAWSASGEQFF